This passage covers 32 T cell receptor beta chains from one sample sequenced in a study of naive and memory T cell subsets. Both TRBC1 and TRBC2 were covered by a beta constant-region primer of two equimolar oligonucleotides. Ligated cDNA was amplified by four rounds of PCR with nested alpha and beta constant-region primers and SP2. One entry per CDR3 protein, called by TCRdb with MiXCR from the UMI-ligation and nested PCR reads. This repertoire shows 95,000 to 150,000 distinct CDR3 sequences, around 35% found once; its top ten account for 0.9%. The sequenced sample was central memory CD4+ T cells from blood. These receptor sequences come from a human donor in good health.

The CDR3 sequence is CASRELAGGAEQFF. The CDR3, as DNA: TGTGCCAGCAGGGAACTAGCGGGAGGGGCCGAGCAGTTCTTC. V gene TRBV6-2 or TRBV6-3 combines with J gene TRBJ2-1, with TRBD2 identical over 13 bases. The CDR3 is 14 residues long. CDR1 is MNHEY, CDR2 SVGEGT, per germline. J was trimmed by 10 bases and V by 6 bases; bases with no gene match: 6.

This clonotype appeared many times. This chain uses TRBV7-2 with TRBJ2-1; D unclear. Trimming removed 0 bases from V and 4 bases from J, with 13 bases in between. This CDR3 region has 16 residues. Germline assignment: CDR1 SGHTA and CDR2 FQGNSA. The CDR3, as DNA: TGTGCCAGCAGCTTAGCCCCTGGGCGGATATACAATGAGCAGTTCTTC. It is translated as CASSLAPGRIYNEQFF. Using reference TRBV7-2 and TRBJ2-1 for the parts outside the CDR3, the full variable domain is GAGVSQSPSNKVTEKGKDVELRCDPISGHTALYWYRQSLGQGLEFLIYFQGNSAPDKSGLPSDRFSAERTGGSVSTLTIQRTQQEDSAVYLCASSLAPGRIYNEQFFGPGTRLTVL.

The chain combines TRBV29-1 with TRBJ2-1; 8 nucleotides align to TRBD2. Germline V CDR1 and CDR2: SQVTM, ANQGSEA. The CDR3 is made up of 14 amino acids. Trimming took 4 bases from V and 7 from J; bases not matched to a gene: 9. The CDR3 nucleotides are TGCAGCGTTGGAAATCTGGGACTAGGGAATGAGCAGTTCTTC. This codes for CSVGNLGLGNEQFF.

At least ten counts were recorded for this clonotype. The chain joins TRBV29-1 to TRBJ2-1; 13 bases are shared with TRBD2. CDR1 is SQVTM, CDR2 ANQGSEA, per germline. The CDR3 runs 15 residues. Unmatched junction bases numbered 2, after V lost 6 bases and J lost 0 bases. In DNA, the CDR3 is TGCAGCGTCGGGACTAGCGGGATCTCCTACAATGAGCAGTTCTTC. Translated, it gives CSVGTSGISYNEQFF.

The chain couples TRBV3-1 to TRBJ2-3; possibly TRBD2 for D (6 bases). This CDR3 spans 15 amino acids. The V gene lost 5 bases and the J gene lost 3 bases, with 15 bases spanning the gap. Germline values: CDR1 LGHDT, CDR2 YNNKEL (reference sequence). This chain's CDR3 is CASSTQVGGTDTQYF. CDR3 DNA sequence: TGTGCCAGCAGCACACAGGTTGGAGGGACAGATACGCAGTATTTT.

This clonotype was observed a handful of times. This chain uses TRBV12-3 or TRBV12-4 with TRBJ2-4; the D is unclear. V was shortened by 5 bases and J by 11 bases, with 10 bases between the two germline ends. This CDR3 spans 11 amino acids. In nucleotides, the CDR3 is TGTGCCAGCAGTCCCGCGTTCGTTCAGTACTTC. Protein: CASSPAFVQYF.

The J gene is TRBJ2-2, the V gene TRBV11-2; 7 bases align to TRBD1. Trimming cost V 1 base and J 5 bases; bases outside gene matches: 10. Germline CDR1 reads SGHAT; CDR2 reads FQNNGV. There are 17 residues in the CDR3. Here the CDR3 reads CASSLGGEGAETGELFF. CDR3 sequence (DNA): TGTGCCAGCAGCTTAGGTGGAGAGGGGGCAGAAACCGGGGAGCTGTTTTTT.

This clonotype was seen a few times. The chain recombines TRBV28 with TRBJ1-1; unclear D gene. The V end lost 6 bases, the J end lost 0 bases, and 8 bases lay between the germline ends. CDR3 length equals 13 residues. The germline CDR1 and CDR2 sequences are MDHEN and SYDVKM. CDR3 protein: CASRPQMNTEAFF. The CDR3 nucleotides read TGTGCCAGCAGGCCCCAGATGAACACTGAAGCTTTCTTT.

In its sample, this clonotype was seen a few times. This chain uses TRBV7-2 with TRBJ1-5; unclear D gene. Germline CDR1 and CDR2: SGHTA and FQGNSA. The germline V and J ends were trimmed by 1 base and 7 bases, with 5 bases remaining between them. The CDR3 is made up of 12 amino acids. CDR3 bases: TGTGCCAGCAGCTTAGTCGGGCAGCCCCAGCATTTT. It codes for CASSLVGQPQHF.

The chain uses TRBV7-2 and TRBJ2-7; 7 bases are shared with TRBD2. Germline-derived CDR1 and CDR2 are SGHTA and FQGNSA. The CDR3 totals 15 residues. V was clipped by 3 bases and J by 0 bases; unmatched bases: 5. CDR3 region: CASSFHAGVSYEQYF. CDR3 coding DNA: TGTGCCAGCAGCTTCCACGCGGGGGTCTCCTACGAGCAGTACTTC.

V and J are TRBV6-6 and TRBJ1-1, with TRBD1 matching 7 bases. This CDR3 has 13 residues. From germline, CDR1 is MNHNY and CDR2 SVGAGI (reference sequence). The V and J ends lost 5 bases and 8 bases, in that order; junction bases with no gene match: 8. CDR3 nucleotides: TGTGCCAGCAGTCTATCGGGACAGACAGAAGCTTTCTTT. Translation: CASSLSGQTEAFF.

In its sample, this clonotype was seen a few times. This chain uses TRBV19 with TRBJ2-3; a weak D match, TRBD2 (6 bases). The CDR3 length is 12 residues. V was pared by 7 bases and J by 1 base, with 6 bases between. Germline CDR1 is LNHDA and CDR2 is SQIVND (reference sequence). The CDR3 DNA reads TGTGCCAGTACTAGCGGCACAGATACGCAGTATTTT. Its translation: CASTSGTDTQYF.

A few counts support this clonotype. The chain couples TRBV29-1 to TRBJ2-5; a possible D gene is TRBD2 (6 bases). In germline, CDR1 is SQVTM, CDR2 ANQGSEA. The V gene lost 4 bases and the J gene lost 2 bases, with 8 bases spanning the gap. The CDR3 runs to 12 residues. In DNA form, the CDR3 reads TGCAGCGTTGGGAGGGCACAAGAGACCCAGTACTTC. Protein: CSVGRAQETQYF.

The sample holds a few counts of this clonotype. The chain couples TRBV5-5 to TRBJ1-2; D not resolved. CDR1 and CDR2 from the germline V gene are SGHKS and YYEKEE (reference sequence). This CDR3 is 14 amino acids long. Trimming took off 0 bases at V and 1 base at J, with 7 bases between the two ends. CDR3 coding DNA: TGTGCCAGCAGCTTGGGGGGTGATAACTATGGCTACACCTTC. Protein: CASSLGGDNYGYTF.

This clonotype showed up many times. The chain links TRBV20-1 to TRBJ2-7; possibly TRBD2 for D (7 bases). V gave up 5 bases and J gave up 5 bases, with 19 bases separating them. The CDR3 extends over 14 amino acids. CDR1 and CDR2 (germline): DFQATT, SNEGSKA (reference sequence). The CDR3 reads CSASGGHTGHEQYF. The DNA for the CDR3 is TGCAGTGCTTCGGGGGGACATACAGGGCACGAGCAGTACTTC.

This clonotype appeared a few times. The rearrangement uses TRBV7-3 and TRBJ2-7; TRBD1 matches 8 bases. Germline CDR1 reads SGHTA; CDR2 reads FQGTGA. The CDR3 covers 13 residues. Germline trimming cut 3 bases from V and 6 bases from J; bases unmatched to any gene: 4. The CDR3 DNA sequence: TGTGCCAGCAGCTTGGACAGGGTAACCGAGCAGTACTTC. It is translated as CASSLDRVTEQYF.

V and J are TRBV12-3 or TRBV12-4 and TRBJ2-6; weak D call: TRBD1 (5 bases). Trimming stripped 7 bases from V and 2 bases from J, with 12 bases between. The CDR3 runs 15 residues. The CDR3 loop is CASTPSGTGANVLTF. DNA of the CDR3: TGTGCCAGCACCCCGTCAGGGACTGGGGCCAACGTCCTGACTTTC.

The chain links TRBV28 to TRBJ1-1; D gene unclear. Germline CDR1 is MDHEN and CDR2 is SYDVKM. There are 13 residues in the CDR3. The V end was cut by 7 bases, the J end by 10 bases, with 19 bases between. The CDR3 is CASKGRSLSGAFF. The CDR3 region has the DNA TGTGCCAGCAAAGGCAGGTCCCTCAGTGGAGCTTTCTTT.

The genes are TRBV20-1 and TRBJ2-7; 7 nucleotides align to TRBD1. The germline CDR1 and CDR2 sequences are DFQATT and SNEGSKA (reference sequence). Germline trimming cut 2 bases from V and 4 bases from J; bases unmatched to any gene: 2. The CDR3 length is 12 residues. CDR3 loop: CSARLQGYEQYF. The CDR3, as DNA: TGCAGTGCTAGACTACAGGGGTACGAGCAGTACTTC.

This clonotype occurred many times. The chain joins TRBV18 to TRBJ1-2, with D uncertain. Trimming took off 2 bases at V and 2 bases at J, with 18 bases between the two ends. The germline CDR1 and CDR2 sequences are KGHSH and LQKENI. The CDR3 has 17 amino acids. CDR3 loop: CASSPRARPTSNYGYTF. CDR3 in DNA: TGTGCCAGCTCACCAAGGGCCAGGCCAACCTCCAACTATGGCTACACCTTC.

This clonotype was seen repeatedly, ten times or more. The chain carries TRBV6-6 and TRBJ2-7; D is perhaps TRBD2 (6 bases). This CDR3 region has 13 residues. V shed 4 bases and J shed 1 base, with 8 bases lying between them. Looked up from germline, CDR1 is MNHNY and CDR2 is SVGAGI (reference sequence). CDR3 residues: CASSSGRSYEQYF. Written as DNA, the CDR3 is TGTGCCAGCAGTTCAGGGAGGTCCTACGAGCAGTACTTC.

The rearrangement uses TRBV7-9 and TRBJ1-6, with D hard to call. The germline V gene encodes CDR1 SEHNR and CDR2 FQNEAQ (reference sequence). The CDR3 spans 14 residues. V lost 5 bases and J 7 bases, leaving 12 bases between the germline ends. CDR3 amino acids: CASSPSPQNSPLHF. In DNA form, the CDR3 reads TGTGCCAGCAGCCCGTCCCCTCAGAATTCACCCCTCCACTTT. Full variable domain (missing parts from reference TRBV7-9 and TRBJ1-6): DTGVSQNPRHKITKRGQNVTFRCDPISEHNRLYWYRQTLGQGPEFLTYFQNEAQLEKSRLLSDRFSAERPKGSFSTLEIQRTEQGDSAMYLCASSPSPQNSPLHFGNGTRLTVT.

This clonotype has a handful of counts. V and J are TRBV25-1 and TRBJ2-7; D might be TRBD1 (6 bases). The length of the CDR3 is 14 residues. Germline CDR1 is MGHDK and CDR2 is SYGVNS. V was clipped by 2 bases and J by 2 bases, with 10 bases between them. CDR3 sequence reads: CASSETGLAYEQYF. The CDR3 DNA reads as TGTGCCAGCAGTGAAACAGGGCTCGCCTACGAGCAGTACTTC.

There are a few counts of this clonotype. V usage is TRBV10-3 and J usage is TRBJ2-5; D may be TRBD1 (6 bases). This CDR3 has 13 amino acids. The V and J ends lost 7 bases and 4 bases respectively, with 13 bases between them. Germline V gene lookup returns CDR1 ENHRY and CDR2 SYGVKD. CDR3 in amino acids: CAINSQGSETQYF. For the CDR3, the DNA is TGTGCCATCAACTCACAGGGATCAGAGACCCAGTACTTC.

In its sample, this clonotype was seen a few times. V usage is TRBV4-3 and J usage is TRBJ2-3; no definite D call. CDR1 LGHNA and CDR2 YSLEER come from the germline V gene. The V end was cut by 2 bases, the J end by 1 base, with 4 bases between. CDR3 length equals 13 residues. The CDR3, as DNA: TGCGCCAGCAGCCAACAGGGCACAGATACGCAGTATTTT. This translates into CASSQQGTDTQYF.

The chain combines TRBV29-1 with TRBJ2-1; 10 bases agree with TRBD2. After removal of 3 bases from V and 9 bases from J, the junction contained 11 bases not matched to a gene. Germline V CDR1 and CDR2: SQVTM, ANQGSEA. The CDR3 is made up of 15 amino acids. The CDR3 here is CSVDGTSGMGREQFF. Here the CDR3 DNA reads TGCAGCGTTGATGGAACTAGCGGGATGGGCCGTGAGCAGTTCTTC.

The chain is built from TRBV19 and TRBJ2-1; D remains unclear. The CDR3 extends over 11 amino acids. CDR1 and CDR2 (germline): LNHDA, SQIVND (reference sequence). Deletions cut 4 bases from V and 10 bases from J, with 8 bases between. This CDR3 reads CASSSSREQFF. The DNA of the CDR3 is TGTGCCAGTAGTAGCTCTAGGGAGCAGTTCTTC. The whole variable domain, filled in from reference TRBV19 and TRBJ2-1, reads DGGITQSPKYLFRKEGQNVTLSCEQNLNHDAMYWYRQDPGQGLRLIYYSQIVNDFQKGDIAEGYSVSREKKESFPLTVTSAQKNPTAFYLCASSSSREQFFGPGTRLTVL.

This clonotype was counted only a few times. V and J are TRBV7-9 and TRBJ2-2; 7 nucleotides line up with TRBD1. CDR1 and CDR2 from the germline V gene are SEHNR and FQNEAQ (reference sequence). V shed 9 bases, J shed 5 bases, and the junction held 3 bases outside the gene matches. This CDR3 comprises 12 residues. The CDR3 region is CARGTETGELFF. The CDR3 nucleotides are TGTGCCAGAGGGACAGAAACCGGGGAGCTGTTTTTT.

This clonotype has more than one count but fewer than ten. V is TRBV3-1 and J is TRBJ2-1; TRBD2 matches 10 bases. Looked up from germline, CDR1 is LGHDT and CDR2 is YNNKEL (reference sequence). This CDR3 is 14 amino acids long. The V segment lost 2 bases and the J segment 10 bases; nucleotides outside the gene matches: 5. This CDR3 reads CASSQKGLAPEQFF. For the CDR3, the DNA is TGTGCCAGCAGCCAAAAGGGACTAGCGCCAGAGCAGTTCTTC.

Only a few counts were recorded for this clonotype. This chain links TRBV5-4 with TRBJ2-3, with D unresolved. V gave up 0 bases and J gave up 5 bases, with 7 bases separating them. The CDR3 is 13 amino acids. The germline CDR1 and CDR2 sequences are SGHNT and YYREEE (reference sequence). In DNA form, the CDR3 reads TGTGCCAGCAGCTTGGGGCCGGAAGATACGCAGTATTTT. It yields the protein CASSLGPEDTQYF.

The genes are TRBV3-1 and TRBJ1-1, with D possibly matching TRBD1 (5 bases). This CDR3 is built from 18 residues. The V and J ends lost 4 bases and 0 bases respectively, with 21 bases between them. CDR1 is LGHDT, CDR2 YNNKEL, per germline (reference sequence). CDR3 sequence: CASSPSEGQRLMNTEAFF. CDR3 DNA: TGTGCCAGCAGCCCATCCGAGGGGCAGCGCCTAATGAACACTGAAGCTTTCTTT.

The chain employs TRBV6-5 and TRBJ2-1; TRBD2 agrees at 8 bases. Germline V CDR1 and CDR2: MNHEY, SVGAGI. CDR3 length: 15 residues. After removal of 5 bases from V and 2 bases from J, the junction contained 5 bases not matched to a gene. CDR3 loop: CASSPSGRAYNEQFF. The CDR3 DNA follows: TGTGCCAGCAGTCCGAGCGGGAGAGCCTACAATGAGCAGTTCTTC.